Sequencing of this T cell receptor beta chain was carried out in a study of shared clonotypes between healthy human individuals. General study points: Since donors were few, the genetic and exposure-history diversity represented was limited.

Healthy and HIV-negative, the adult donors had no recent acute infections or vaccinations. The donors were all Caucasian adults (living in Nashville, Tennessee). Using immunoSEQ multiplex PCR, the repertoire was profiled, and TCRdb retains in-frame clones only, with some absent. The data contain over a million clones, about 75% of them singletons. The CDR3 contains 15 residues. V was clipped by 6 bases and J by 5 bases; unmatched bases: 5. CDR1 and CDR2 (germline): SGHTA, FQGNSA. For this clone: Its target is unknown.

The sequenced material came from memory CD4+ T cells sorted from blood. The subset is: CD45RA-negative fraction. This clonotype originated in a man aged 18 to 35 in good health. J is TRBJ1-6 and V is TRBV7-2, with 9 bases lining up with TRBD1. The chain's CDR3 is CASSSTGGNNSPLHF. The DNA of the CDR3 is TGTGCCAGCAGTTCTACAGGGGGCAATAATTCACCCCTCCACTTT.